This TCR beta chain appears in the sequencing data of a study of shared clonotypes between healthy human individuals. TCRdb's table, derived via immunoSEQ multiplex PCR, lists solely in-frame clones and lacks some. Found here are 450,000 to 500,000 clones, 60% to 80% of them singletons; the top ten hold more than 10%. Nashville, Tennessee was home to all donors, who were Caucasian adults. CDR3 length: 13 amino acids. CDR1 is SGHNT and CDR2 is YYREEE in the germline V gene (reference sequence). V trimming: 7 bases; J trimming: 6 bases; junction bases outside the gene matches: 9. This rearrangement joins TRBV5-4 to TRBJ2-7; 8 positions agree with TRBD1. This TCR was recovered from a woman aged 40 to 49 in good health. Some clones in this sample may be carry-over from other donors' samples. Sequenced: PBMCs. CDR3 coding DNA: TGTGCCAGCGGCAGGGGGCGAGTCCCCGAGCAGTACTTC. It encodes CASGRGRVPEQYF.